The text below deals with one T cell receptor beta chain. The antigen it binds to is not known. The sample holds no much larger clone one base away, and base qualities are not on file. The immunoSEQ Assay, a bias-controlled multiplex PCR, was used to amplify TCRbeta CDR3 regions from genomic DNA. Per the authors' processing: Within the assay, amplification of reference gene primers was used to estimate how many nucleated cells each sample contained. To quantify the absolute abundance of each unique TCRbeta CDR3 rearrangement, sequence reads were collapsed and filtered. Productive Simpson clonality was computed per sample as the square root of Simpson's diversity index over productive rearrangements. The clones in this table, taken by TCRdb from immuneACCESS, are in-frame only. Not every clone is retained; where verified, under half of the shortfall comes from an unresolved V gene, and the cause of the rest is unknown. D and trimming come from the DNA, and the V and J calls and clone size come from that table. Recorded for this sample are about 73,000 clones; around 82% of them occurred a single time. Of the sample, around 28% is held by the ten largest clones.

Via the germline V gene, CDR1 is MGHRA and CDR2 YSYEKL. Compared with germline, V lacks 4 bases and J lacks 3 bases; bases without a gene match: 8. Counted from cysteine to phenylalanine, this CDR3 has 16 amino acids. The CDR3 DNA has 48 bases and is translated from base 1. Whole blood was collected in K2EDTA tubes by collaborating institutions according to the institutions' own protocols. Collaborator samples were shipped for TCRbeta analysis as frozen whole blood, isolated PBMCs, or DNA extracted from either sample type. The data are from a study of blood T cell repertoires in COVID-19 (dated by TCRdb to the early 2020s). General notes on the study: The collaborator samples originated in the United States, Italy and Spain and spanned the acute and convalescent phases of COVID-19. The material from the prospective study consisted of cDNA or gDNA derived from T cells, B-cell-depleted T cells, or PBMCs. Deeply sampled blood TCRbeta repertoires from subjects exposed to, actively infected with, or recovered from COVID-19 were included in the dataset. The repertoires were made available in a free public database intended to serve as a resource for research on the immune response to SARS-CoV-2. Samples came from the ongoing ImmuneRACE study (first 160 participants) plus 1,254 subjects from 6 global collaborators. The sample metadata nearly always contained a de-identified subject ID, COVID-19 status, age in years and sex. Where available, HLA class I and class II types were obtained from metadata supplied by the sample provider rather than from assay-based typing.

The study at large found these results: How much clinical and demographic metadata was included differed by source and by participant, and the metadata was provided uncurated.

The clonotype comes from a human donor in a cohort sampled during active COVID-19. Recombination joined TRBV4-1 with TRBJ1-4, and TRBD1 matches 7 of the central bases. Sequences were obtained from peripheral blood. The nucleotides are TGCGCCAGCAGCCTTTTTGCAGGGGGATCTAATGAAAAACTGTTTTTT. It is translated as CASSLFAGGSNEKLFF.